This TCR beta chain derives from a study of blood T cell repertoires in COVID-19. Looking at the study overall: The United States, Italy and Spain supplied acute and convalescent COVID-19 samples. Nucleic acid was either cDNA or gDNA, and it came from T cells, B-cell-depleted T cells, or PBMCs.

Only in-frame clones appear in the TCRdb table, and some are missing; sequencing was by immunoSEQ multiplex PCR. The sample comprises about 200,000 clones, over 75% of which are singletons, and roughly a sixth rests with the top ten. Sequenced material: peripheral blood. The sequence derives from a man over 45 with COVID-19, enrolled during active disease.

CDR3 loop: CASSPGPGGSTDTQYF. Written as DNA, the CDR3 is TGTGCCAGCAGCCCCGGGCCGGGAGGGAGCACAGATACGCAGTATTTT. The V and J genes are TRBV7-9 and TRBJ2-3; 8 positions agree with TRBD2. Germline CDR1 is SEHNR and CDR2 is FQNEAQ (reference sequence). CDR3 length: 16 amino acids. The V gene end was trimmed by 5 bases and the J gene end by 0 bases; junction bases not matched to a gene: 7.